A single sample gave rise to the 21 T cell receptor beta chains below, sequenced in a study of cytomegalovirus exposure and HLA in healthy donors. The primer mix had 60 Vbeta and 13 Jbeta primers. The table came from immunoSEQ multiplex PCR; TCRdb's copy has only in-frame clones and leaves some out. The table lists around 35,000 clones, 81% of them singletons. Sequenced sample: PBMCs. These TCRs come from a woman aged 40 to 50 in good health and CMV-seronegative.

The rearrangement joins TRBV9 to TRBJ1-3, with 8 bases that match TRBD1. Trimming at V came to 3 bases and at J to 3 bases, leaving 5 bases not matched to a gene. This CDR3 contains 15 residues. Germline V gene lookup returns CDR1 SGDLS and CDR2 YYNGEE. CDR3 DNA sequence: TGTGCCAGCAGCGCCACCGGGACAGGTGGAAACACCATATATTTT. This translates into CASSATGTGGNTIYF. Filled out from reference TRBV9 and TRBJ1-3, the complete variable domain reads DSGVTQTPKHLITATGQRVTLRCSPRSGDLSVYWYQQSLDQGLQFLIQYYNGEERAKGNILERFSAQQFPDLHSELNLSSLELGDSALYFCASSATGTGGNTIYFGEGSWLTVV.

This clone turned up a few times. V and J are TRBV11-2 and TRBJ2-3, with D possibly TRBD1 on 5 matching bases. Germline V gives CDR1 SGHAT, CDR2 FQNNGV. Trimming removed 4 bases from V and 1 base from J, with 21 bases in between. This CDR3 is built from 18 residues. The CDR3 is CASSSRFLGGAGTDTQYF. The DNA of the CDR3 is TGTGCCAGCAGCTCACGTTTCTTGGGTGGGGCTGGCACAGATACGCAGTATTTT.

V is TRBV7-2 and J is TRBJ1-2; perhaps TRBD1 as D (5 bases). Trimming shortened V by 2 bases and J by 1 base, and 8 bases separated the two germline ends. The CDR3 contains 14 residues. Germline V CDR1 and CDR2: SGHTA, FQGNSA. The CDR3 is CASSLYRINYGYTF. Written as DNA, the CDR3 is TGTGCCAGCAGCTTATACAGGATTAACTATGGCTACACCTTC.

The chain carries TRBV7-8 and TRBJ1-5, with D possibly matching TRBD1 (6 bases). Germline CDR1 SGHVS, CDR2 FQNEAQ. The CDR3 spans 15 residues. Deletions cut 5 bases from V and 3 bases from J, with 14 bases between. CDR3 protein: CASSPTGSVNQPQHF. In nucleotides, the CDR3 is TGTGCCAGCAGCCCTACAGGGTCGGTCAATCAGCCCCAGCATTTT.

The chain combines TRBV7-3 with TRBJ2-2, with TRBD1 matching 8 bases. Germline V gene lookup returns CDR1 SGHTA and CDR2 FQGTGA. CDR3 length: 14 amino acids. Trimming removed 2 bases from V and 5 bases from J; junction bases left unmatched: 1. CDR3 in DNA: TGTGCCAGCAGCTTAGACAGGGGTACCGGGGAGCTGTTTTTT. It translates to CASSLDRGTGELFF.

V and J are TRBV29-1 and TRBJ2-7, with TRBD1 matching over 8 bases. Trimming took 4 bases from V and 5 from J; bases not matched to a gene: 4. The CDR3 is 12 amino acids. The germline V gene has CDR1 SQVTM and CDR2 ANQGSEA. Written as DNA, the CDR3 is TGCAGCGTTGTCAGGGGGCCTAACGAGCAGTACTTC. It is translated as CSVVRGPNEQYF.

The chain combines TRBV5-1 with TRBJ2-5; TRBD1 might be the D (6 bases). V was shortened by 0 bases and J by 4 bases, with 19 bases between the two germline ends. CDR1 is SGHRS and CDR2 is YFSETQ in the germline V gene. CDR3 length: 17 amino acids. CDR3 region: CASSLGDGGTIVETQYF. In DNA form, the CDR3 reads TGCGCCAGCAGCTTGGGGGATGGTGGGACAATAGTAGAGACCCAGTACTTC. The full variable domain, rest sourced from reference TRBV5-1 and TRBJ2-5, is KAGVTQTPRYLIKTRGQQVTLSCSPISGHRSVSWYQQTPGQGLQFLFEYFSETQRNKGNFPGRFSGRQFSNSRSEMNVSTLELGDSALYLCASSLGDGGTIVETQYFGPGTRLLVL.

This chain joins TRBV21-1 and TRBJ1-1. TRBV21-1 constitutes a pseudogene. This CDR3 contains 10 residues. For the CDR3, the DNA is TGTGCCAGCAGCTCGGGAGAAGCTTTCTTT. As protein: CASSSGEAFF.

The V and J genes are TRBV5-1 and TRBJ2-7, with a weak D call TRBD2 (6 bases). CDR1 is SGHRS and CDR2 is YFSETQ in the germline V gene. The CDR3 loop spans 14 amino acids. Between the trimmed V and J ends, which lost 0 bases and 6 bases, there was a span of 13 bases. In DNA form, the CDR3 reads TGCGCCAGCAGCTTGGGAGCGGCCGGGGGCGAGCAGTACTTC. It yields the protein CASSLGAAGGEQYF.

The gene calls are TRBV2 and TRBJ1-1; D not resolved. The CDR3 totals 16 residues. The V and J ends lost 2 bases and 0 bases respectively, with 13 bases between them. CDR1 is SNHLY, CDR2 FYNNEI, per germline. DNA for the CDR3: TGTGCCAGCAGTGAACCATTCGCGGGCCTGAACACTGAAGCTTTCTTT. Residues: CASSEPFAGLNTEAFF. Full variable domain (remainder filled in from reference TRBV2 and TRBJ1-1): EPEVTQTPSHQVTQMGQEVILRCVPISNHLYFYWYRQILGQKVEFLVSFYNNEISEKSEIFDDQFSVERPDGSNFTLKIRSTKLEDSAMYFCASSEPFAGLNTEAFFGQGTRLTVV.

This clone was seen only once. V is TRBV5-1 and J is TRBJ2-5; D call uncertain. This CDR3 comprises 14 residues. Per germline, CDR1 SGHRS and CDR2 YFSETQ. V was pared by 4 bases and J by 3 bases, with 13 bases between. The chain's CDR3 is CASSLTVSEETQYF. The CDR3 DNA reads as TGCGCCAGCAGCCTAACAGTATCGGAAGAGACCCAGTACTTC. Full variable domain (outside the CDR3, taken from reference TRBV5-1 and TRBJ2-5): KAGVTQTPRYLIKTRGQQVTLSCSPISGHRSVSWYQQTPGQGLQFLFEYFSETQRNKGNFPGRFSGRQFSNSRSEMNVSTLELGDSALYLCASSLTVSEETQYFGPGTRLLVL.

CDR3 bases: TGTGCCAGCTCACCAACGGACAGTCCGGAGACCCAGTACTTC. It encodes CASSPTDSPETQYF. V is TRBV18 and J is TRBJ2-5; possible D gene TRBD1, 6 bases. Looked up from germline, CDR1 is KGHSH and CDR2 is LQKENI. This CDR3 comprises 14 residues. V shed 2 bases and J shed 5 bases, with 12 bases lying between them. Full variable domain (outside the CDR3, taken from reference TRBV18 and TRBJ2-5): NAGVMQNPRHLVRRRGQEARLRCSPMKGHSHVYWYRQLPEEGLKFMVYLQKENIIDESGMPKERFSAEFPKEGPSILRIQQVVRGDSAAYFCASSPTDSPETQYFGPGTRLLVL.

The chain carries TRBV29-1 and TRBJ1-2, with 7 bases identical to TRBD1. Germline CDR1 SQVTM, CDR2 ANQGSEA. The CDR3 totals 14 residues. V lost 4 bases and J lost 8; bases outside the gene matches: 13. CDR3 region: CSVVSGTARWGYTF. CDR3 sequence (DNA): TGCAGCGTTGTCTCCGGGACAGCCCGATGGGGCTACACCTTC.

The sample holds a few counts of this clone. This chain joins TRBV6-6 and TRBJ1-1; possible D gene TRBD1, 5 bases. V was trimmed by 6 bases and J by 4 bases, leaving 12 bases between them. The CDR3 contains 13 residues. From germline, CDR1 is MNHNY and CDR2 SVGAGI (reference sequence). CDR3 nucleotide sequence: TGTGCCAGCAGCCTGCTGGGGGGCACTGAAGCTTTCTTT. Translation gives CASSLLGGTEAFF.

The chain combines TRBV14 with TRBJ1-2, with D unresolved. Germline V gene data show CDR1 as SGHDN and CDR2 as FVKESK. The CDR3 extends over 16 amino acids. Trimming left V 0 bases short and J 2 bases short, with 13 bases between. CDR3 protein: CASSQDMWTGNYGYTF. The CDR3 bases are TGTGCCAGCAGCCAAGATATGTGGACGGGAAACTATGGCTACACCTTC.

Written as DNA, the CDR3 is TGTGCCAGCAGCCTTAAAAGCGCTAGCGGGGGGGCCGCGGATACGCAGTATTTT. Translation gives CASSLKSASGGAADTQYF. The V and J genes are TRBV4-2 and TRBJ2-3; TRBD2 matches 12 bases. Germline V gives CDR1 LGHNA, CDR2 YNFKEQ. The CDR3 totals 18 residues. Trimming removed 4 bases from V and 6 bases from J; junction bases left unmatched: 14.

The chain recombines TRBV7-9 with TRBJ2-3, with a possible D match to TRBD2 (5 bases). The CDR3 runs to 14 residues. With 8 bases removed from V and 2 bases from J, the gap between germline ends came to 14 bases. Germline values: CDR1 SEHNR, CDR2 FQNEAQ (reference sequence). This CDR3 is CASLRTGFTDTQYF. As DNA, the CDR3 is TGTGCCAGCCTCCGGACTGGATTCACAGATACGCAGTATTTT.

The chain joins TRBV2 to TRBJ2-7, with D possibly matching TRBD1 (6 bases). Trimming stripped 0 bases from V and 7 bases from J, with 10 bases between. CDR1 and CDR2 from the germline V gene are SNHLY and FYNNEI. This CDR3 comprises 13 residues. The CDR3 DNA reads TGTGCCAGCAGTGAAGCGAGGGGGATTGAGCAGTACTTC. It codes for CASSEARGIEQYF.

The rearrangement uses TRBV5-4 and TRBJ1-1; 7 bases are a match to TRBD1. The ends lost 4 bases at V and 3 bases at J; junction bases unmatched: 3. Germline V gives CDR1 SGHNT, CDR2 YYREEE (reference sequence). There are 13 residues in the CDR3. The CDR3 loop is CASSRDSHTEAFF. For the CDR3, the DNA is TGTGCCAGCAGCAGGGACAGCCACACTGAAGCTTTCTTT.

The chain links TRBV9 to TRBJ1-1, with D unresolved. V shed 0 bases and J shed 1 base, with 10 bases lying between them. CDR1 and CDR2 from the germline V gene are SGDLS and YYNGEE. This CDR3 comprises 15 residues. CDR3 coding DNA: TGTGCCAGCAGCGTAGGTTACCCCGGGAACACTGAAGCTTTCTTT. Protein: CASSVGYPGNTEAFF. Using reference TRBV9 and TRBJ1-1 for the parts outside the CDR3, the full variable domain is DSGVTQTPKHLITATGQRVTLRCSPRSGDLSVYWYQQSLDQGLQFLIQYYNGEERAKGNILERFSAQQFPDLHSELNLSSLELGDSALYFCASSVGYPGNTEAFFGQGTRLTVV.

This chain connects TRBV7-2 to TRBJ1-1; the D is unclear. In germline, CDR1 is SGHTA, CDR2 FQGNSA. The CDR3 has 13 amino acids. The V end lost 3 bases, the J end lost 11 bases, and 16 bases lay between the germline ends. Here the CDR3 reads CASSLRREGDAFF. CDR3 DNA sequence: TGTGCCAGCAGCTTGAGAAGAGAAGGAGATGCTTTCTTT.